Each of the 7 T cell receptor beta chains below was sequenced from the same sample in a study of cytomegalovirus exposure and HLA in healthy donors. The PCR had 60 Vbeta and 13 Jbeta primers. Sequenced by immunoSEQ multiplex PCR; TCRdb stores in-frame clones only, minus some. The data hold around 91,000 clones, with over 65% observed a single time. Sequenced input: PBMCs. These receptors were collected from a middle-aged woman in good health and CMV-seropositive.

This clone showed up just once. This chain joins TRBV10-3 and TRBJ2-1; 7 bases line up with TRBD1. Germline V gene sequence: CDR1 ENHRY, CDR2 SYGVKD. The CDR3 covers 13 residues. The ends lost 10 bases at V and 10 bases at J; junction bases unmatched: 13. The CDR3 nucleotides read TGTGCCACCCGGTCGAAGGGGGCACGCGAGCAGTTCTTC. Protein product: CATRSKGAREQFF.

The chain links TRBV27 to TRBJ2-1; tentatively, D is TRBD1 (5 bases). The germline V gene has CDR1 MNHEY and CDR2 SMNVEV (reference sequence). The CDR3 loop spans 16 amino acids. V was cut by 7 bases and J by 0 bases, with 16 bases left in between. The chain's CDR3 is CASIPTGSSSYNEQFF. The CDR3 DNA reads as TGTGCCAGCATCCCTACAGGATCCAGCTCCTACAATGAGCAGTTCTTC.

A single count supports this clone. V is TRBV19 and J is TRBJ2-1; the D gene is possibly TRBD2 (6 bases). Germline assignment: CDR1 LNHDA and CDR2 SQIVND (reference sequence). This CDR3 region has 13 residues. V shed 7 bases and J shed 11 bases, with 18 bases lying between them. CDR3 nucleotide sequence: TGTGCCAGTATCGCCGGACGGGGGAATCAGCAGTTCTTC. It translates to CASIAGRGNQQFF.

The J gene is TRBJ2-7, the V gene TRBV19; a weak D match, TRBD1 (7 bases). The CDR3 totals 16 residues. V was clipped by 6 bases and J by 2 bases, with 20 bases between them. Germline CDR1 LNHDA, CDR2 SQIVND (reference sequence). The CDR3 loop is CASRPTEQGRTYEQYF. The CDR3 bases are TGTGCCAGTAGACCAACAGAACAGGGGAGGACCTACGAGCAGTACTTC.

The gene calls are TRBV7-9 and TRBJ2-7; 7 nucleotides align to TRBD1. The CDR3 has 14 residues. With V trimmed by 5 bases and J by 2 bases, 6 bases remained unmatched. The germline V gene has CDR1 SEHNR and CDR2 FQNEAQ (reference sequence). CDR3 DNA sequence: TGTGCCAGCAGCAGGGGCACAGGGGCCTACGAGCAGTACTTC. Amino acid sequence: CASSRGTGAYEQYF.

V usage is TRBV27 and J usage is TRBJ2-7; 15 bases map to TRBD2. The germline V gene encodes CDR1 MNHEY and CDR2 SMNVEV (reference sequence). The CDR3 loop spans 19 amino acids. The V segment lost 2 bases and the J segment 1 base; nucleotides outside the gene matches: 9. The DNA of the CDR3 is TGTGCCAGCAGTTTAACTTTGGGACTAGCGGGAGGTAGGTCCTACGAGCAGTACTTC. Translating it yields CASSLTLGLAGGRSYEQYF.

This CDR3 is CASSDWTGTNTEAFF. In DNA, the CDR3 is TGTGCCAGCAGCGACTGGACAGGAACCAACACTGAAGCTTTCTTT. This rearrangement joins TRBV6-5 to TRBJ1-1; 7 bases are a match to TRBD1. The CDR3 spans 15 residues. V lost 6 bases to trimming and J lost 2 bases; unmatched junction nucleotides: 9. Looked up from germline, CDR1 is MNHEY and CDR2 is SVGAGI.